Listed below are T cell receptor beta chains from one sample, sequenced in a study of blood T cell repertoires in COVID-19. The method was immunoSEQ multiplex PCR; TCRdb's version includes in-frame clones alone and lacks a portion of them. The sample holds 450,000 or so clones, roughly 88% seen once. The sample was PBMCs or T cells enriched from blood (not recorded which). The origin of the receptors is a man younger than 35 who had recovered from COVID-19. CDR3s include the opening cysteine and the closing phenylalanine or tryptophan. The D gene is left open where the match is weak. Clone size, where shown, is once, few, many, or a class for clones that have expanded.

TRBV19	TRBJ2-7	-	-	TGTGCCAGTTCCCTCGAGAGCTCCTACGAGCAGTACTTC	CASSLESSYEQYF
TRBV5-1	TRBJ2-5	-	-	TGCGCCAGTGAACCGGTGGGGCGTGACGAGACCCAGTACTTC	CASEPVGRDETQYF
TRBV28	TRBJ1-2	-	-	TGTGCCAGCAGTTTATCGGGGGGAGGTGGCTACACCTTC	CASSLSGGGGYTF
TRBV20-1	TRBJ1-4	once	-	TGCAGTGCTAGTTTGATGAGTGAAAAACTGTTTTTT	CSASLMSEKLFF
TRBV14	TRBJ2-5	-	TRBD2	TGTGCCAGCAGCCAATTTAGGACTAGCGACCAAGAGACCCAGTACTTC	CASSQFRTSDQETQYF
TRBV11-2	TRBJ1-1	-	TRBD1	TGTGCCAGCACCCGACAGGGGGACACTGAAGCTTTCTTT	CASTRQGDTEAFF
TRBV12-1	TRBJ1-5	-	-	TGTGCCAGCAGCTTTCCACTAGCGAGGCGGCCCCAGCATTTT	CASSFPLARRPQHF
TRBV2	TRBJ2-7	-	-	TGTGCCAGCAGTGGAGACGGGGAGCAGTACTTC	CASSGDGEQYF
TRBV7-2	TRBJ2-3	-	TRBD2	TGTGCCAGCAGCTTAGGGGGACTAGGAACGCAGTATTTT	CASSLGGLGTQYF
TRBV3-1/TRBV3-2	TRBJ2-3	-	TRBD2	TGTGCCAGCAGCCTCCTTCGGGCGGGAGTGAGGGCAGATACGCAGTATTTT	CASSLLRAGVRADTQYF
TRBV19	TRBJ2-5	-	TRBD2	TGTGCCAGTAGTGTTGGACTAGCGGGATTTCTAGAGACCCAGTACTTC	CASSVGLAGFLETQYF
TRBV24-1	TRBJ2-1	-	TRBD1	TGTGCCACCAGTGATTTTAACAGGGGTCCCAATGAGCAGTTCTTC	CATSDFNRGPNEQFF
TRBV3-1/TRBV3-2	TRBJ1-1	-	-	TGTGCCAGCAGCCCACAGACCGCGAGCACTGAAGCTTTCTTT	CASSPQTASTEAFF
TRBV7-3	TRBJ2-1	-	-	TGTGCCAGCAGCTTATTAGGCAGGGGGAGGAATGAGCAGTTCTTC	CASSLLGRGRNEQFF
TRBV5-1	TRBJ1-1	once	-	TGCGCCAGCAGCTTGGAGGGGAGGGGCACTGAAGCTTTCTTT	CASSLEGRGTEAFF
TRBV29-1	TRBJ2-6	-	-	TGCAGCGCCAGCTCTGGGGCCAACGTCCTGACTTTC	CSASSGANVLTF
TRBV19	TRBJ2-1	-	-	TGTGCCAGTAGTGAGGGCCGGACGCTCTACAATGAGCAGTTCTTC	CASSEGRTLYNEQFF
TRBV6-5	TRBJ2-5	-	TRBD2	TGTGCCAGCATGAGGACTAGCGGGAGTGAGACCCAGTACTTC	CASMRTSGSETQYF
TRBV2	TRBJ1-2	-	-	TGTGCCAGCAGTGACGAGGGGGTAGGGTATGGCTACACCTTC	CASSDEGVGYGYTF
TRBV29-1	TRBJ1-5	-	-	TGCAGCGTTGTTGTGGCGGGGGGCAATCAGCCCCAGCATTTT	CSVVVAGGNQPQHF
TRBV19	TRBJ1-1	-	TRBD1	TGTGCCAGTAGCGGTGGACAGGGGTACACTGAAGCTTTCTTT	CASSGGQGYTEAFF
TRBV7-9	TRBJ1-4	-	-	TGTGCCAGCAGCAGAGGTGTGTCCCTAGGTACGGCAACTAATGAAAAACTGTTTTTT	CASSRGVSLGTATNEKLFF
TRBV18	TRBJ2-1	-	TRBD2	TGTGCCAGCTCACCACGACTAGCCGAGCAGTTCTTC	CASSPRLAEQFF
TRBV30	TRBJ2-6	-	TRBD2	TGTGCCTGGAGTTTTCCTCGGGGAGGGTTGATTACTGGGGCCAACGTCCTGACTTTC	CAWSFPRGGLITGANVLTF
TRBV21-1	TRBJ2-1	-	-	TGTGCCAGCAGCAAAGGAGGACCCGGGGGGACCAATGAGCAGTTCTTC	CASSKGGPGGTNEQFF
TRBV15	TRBJ1-4	-	-	TGTGCCACCAGCAGAGATAACTCATGGAATGAAAAACTGTTTTTT	CATSRDNSWNEKLFF
TRBV28	TRBJ1-5	-	-	TGTGCCAGCAGTCGGACAGAGAATCAGCCCCAGCATTTT	CASSRTENQPQHF
TRBV2	TRBJ2-1	-	TRBD2	TGTGCCAGCAGGAGCGGGAGCGGCTCCTACAATGAGCAGTTCTTC	CASRSGSGSYNEQFF
TRBV5-1	TRBJ1-1	-	TRBD1	TGCGCCAGCAGCTTGTCGTTCGGGACAGGGGCGATGAACACTGAAGCTTTCTTT	CASSLSFGTGAMNTEAFF
TRBV11-2	TRBJ1-2	-	-	TGTGCCAGCAGCCGCGGAGGGAGGAAAGCTAACTATGGCTACACCTTC	CASSRGGRKANYGYTF
TRBV9	TRBJ2-5	-	TRBD1	TGTGCCAGCAGCTTGACAGGGGCGACAGGGACCCAGTACTTC	CASSLTGATGTQYF
TRBV4-1	TRBJ1-5	-	-	TGCGCCAGCAGCCAAGATCCCAGGGGCAATCAGCCCCAGCATTTT	CASSQDPRGNQPQHF
TRBV19	TRBJ1-5	once	-	TGTGCCAGTAGTATCTCTCGGGGGGGAAAGGGCAATCAGCCCCAGCATTTT	CASSISRGGKGNQPQHF
TRBV6-1	TRBJ1-1	once	-	TGTGCCAGCAGTGAGTTACGGAGTGAAGCTTTCTTT	CASSELRSEAFF
TRBV7-9	TRBJ1-2	-	TRBD1	TGTGCCACTCGTGCCGGGACAGGTGATGCCTACACCTTC	CATRAGTGDAYTF
TRBV7-8	TRBJ1-5	-	-	TGTGCCAGCAGCTTAGGCGGACAGAATCAGCCCCAGCATTTT	CASSLGGQNQPQHF
TRBV28	TRBJ1-5	-	-	TGTGCCAGCAGTTTATCAGGGGAGGGTCAGCCCCAGCATTTT	CASSLSGEGQPQHF
TRBV2	TRBJ1-4	-	TRBD1	TGTGCCAACTACAGGGGTATTGGAAAACTGTTTTTT	CANYRGIGKLFF
TRBV20-1	TRBJ2-7	-	-	TGCAGTGCTAGTGATACGGGAGCCTACGAGCAGTACTTC	CSASDTGAYEQYF
TRBV6-1	TRBJ2-3	-	TRBD2	TGTGCCAGCAGTGAAAGGGTCCTAGCGGGGGGGTTAGATACGCAGTATTTT	CASSERVLAGGLDTQYF
TRBV20-1	TRBJ1-4	-	-	TGCAGTGCTAGTAGGCAGGGGCTAGGAACAACTAATGAAAAACTGTTTTTT	CSASRQGLGTTNEKLFF
TRBV29-1	TRBJ1-2	-	-	TGCAGCGTTGTGGCGGAAAGTAATAACTATGGCTACACCTTC	CSVVAESNNYGYTF
TRBV19	TRBJ2-3	-	-	TGTGCCAGTAGTATAGCGGGAAGCACAGATACGCAGTATTTT	CASSIAGSTDTQYF
TRBV19	TRBJ1-2	-	-	TGTGCCAGTAGTATTGGTGGAGTCTCCTATGGCTACACCTTC	CASSIGGVSYGYTF
TRBV14	TRBJ2-3	-	-	TGTGCCAGCAGCCAAGATGAGGGTCAGTCGGGAGATACGCAGTATTTT	CASSQDEGQSGDTQYF